This entry concerns a single T cell receptor (beta chain). The antigen it binds to is not known. Per-base quality was not reported, and no clone a single base away is much larger than it. The cysteine opens and the phenylalanine closes a CDR3 of 12 amino acids. Of all the DNA, just the CDR3 is kept, 36 bases in frame from base 1. V and J lose 0 bases and 5 bases, and a span of 5 bases separates them. The germline V gene provides CDR1 SGHDT and CDR2 YYEEEE. The source of the sample is a study of CD8 T cells in ankylosing spondylitis (dated by TCRdb to about 2017). Looking at the study overall: The study set out to find disease-linked TCR variants by profiling T cell receptor beta repertoires in ankylosing spondylitis patients and healthy donors. The full study cohort comprised roughly 24 ankylosing spondylitis patients and about 110 healthy donors. Peripheral blood was sampled, and synovial fluid was also collected from ankylosing spondylitis patients.

What the work shows at the level of the full study, not this receptor alone: The disease-linked clones had a CD8+ phenotype and were found at relatively low frequencies in peripheral blood. The disease-linked clones were reported to be significantly enriched in matched synovial fluid samples from ankylosing spondylitis patients. Some motif variants were previously reported in synovial fluid and blood of reactive arthritis patients, suggesting common disease-initiation mechanisms. A TCR beta motif of fewer than 10 highly homologous amino acid variants appeared characteristic of blood from ankylosing spondylitis patients.

The instrument was an Illumina HiSeq 2500. Quantitative 5'-RACE with molecular barcodes was the method used to prepare the TCR beta libraries. Per the source publication's procedure: A new computational method based on a probabilistic model of VDJ rearrangement was used to identify disease-linked TCR variants. TCRdb reworked the public reads: Q25 trimming with fastp, MiXCR clone assembly, productive beta chains retained. Records with the same CDR3 protein are collapsed into one entry carrying the most frequent genes and DNA. It is TCRdb's table, rather than the study itself, that gives the V and J calls and clone size. The sample table contains some 840,000 distinct CDR3 sequences; only one count was recorded for about an eighth of them. About 0.49% of the sample comes from the top ten.

The rearrangement combines TRBV5-6 with TRBJ1-1, with no D gene named confidently. Material: blood, either unsorted or a sorted T cell fraction (not recorded which). The source of this sequence is a male donor with ankylosing spondylitis. The CDR3: CASSLEWTEAFF. Here is the DNA: TGTGCCAGCAGCTTGGAGTGGACTGAAGCTTTCTTT.